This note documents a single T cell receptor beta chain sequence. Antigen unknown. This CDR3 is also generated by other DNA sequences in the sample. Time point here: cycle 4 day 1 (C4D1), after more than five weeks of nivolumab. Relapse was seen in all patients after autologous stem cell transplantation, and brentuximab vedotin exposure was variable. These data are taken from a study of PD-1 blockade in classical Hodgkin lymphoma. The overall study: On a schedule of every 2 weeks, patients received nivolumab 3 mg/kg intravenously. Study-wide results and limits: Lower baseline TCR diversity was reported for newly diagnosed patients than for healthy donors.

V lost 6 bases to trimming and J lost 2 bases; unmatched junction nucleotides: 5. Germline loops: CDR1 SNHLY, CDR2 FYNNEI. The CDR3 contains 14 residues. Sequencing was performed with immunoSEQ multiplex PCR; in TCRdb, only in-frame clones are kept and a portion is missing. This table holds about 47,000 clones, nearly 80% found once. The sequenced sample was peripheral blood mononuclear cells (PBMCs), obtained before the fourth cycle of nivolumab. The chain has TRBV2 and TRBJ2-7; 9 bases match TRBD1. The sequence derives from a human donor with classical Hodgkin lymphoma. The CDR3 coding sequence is TGTGCCAGCAGAAGACAGGGGGACCCCTACGAGCAGTACTTC. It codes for CASRRQGDPYEQYF.